This T cell receptor beta chain was recovered during a study of immune reconstitution after stem cell transplant in scleroderma. This clonotype was recorded a few times. TCRdb processed the RT-PCR reads anew with MiXCR; each CDR3 protein has one entry. The profile covers just over 3,500 distinct CDR3 sequences, with 6.3% appearing a single time and 15% taken by the ten largest. Trimming cost V 9 bases and J 4 bases, with 10 bases left between them. Germline values: CDR1 ENHRY, CDR2 SYGVKD. The CDR3 runs 11 residues. The receptor's source is a female donor with systemic sclerosis. This rearrangement joins TRBV10-3 to TRBJ2-7, with D unresolved. This material was acquired before or after autologous hematopoietic stem cell transplantation (not recorded which). The chain's CDR3 is CAMSGGYEQYF. CDR3 nucleotides: TGTGCCATGTCGGGTGGGTACGAGCAGTACTTC.